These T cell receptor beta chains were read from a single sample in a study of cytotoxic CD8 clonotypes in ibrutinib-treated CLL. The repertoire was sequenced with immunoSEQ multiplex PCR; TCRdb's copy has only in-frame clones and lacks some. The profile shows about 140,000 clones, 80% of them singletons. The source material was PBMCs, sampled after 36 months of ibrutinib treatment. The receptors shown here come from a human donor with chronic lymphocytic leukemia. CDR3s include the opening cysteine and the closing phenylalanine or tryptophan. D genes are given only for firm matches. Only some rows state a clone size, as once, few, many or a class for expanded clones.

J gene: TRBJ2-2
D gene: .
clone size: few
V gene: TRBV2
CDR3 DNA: TGTGCCAGCTGGCGAGATCGAGGGACCCCCACCGGGGAGCTGTTTTTT
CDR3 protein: CASWRDRGTPTGELFF

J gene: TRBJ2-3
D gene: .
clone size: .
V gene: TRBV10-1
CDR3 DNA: TGCGCCAGCAGCCATACCTTTAAAGATACGCAGTATTTT
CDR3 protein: CASSHTFKDTQYF

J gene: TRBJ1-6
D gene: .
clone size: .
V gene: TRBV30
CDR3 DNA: TGTGCCTGGGGGGGCCAGGAGAATTCACCCCTCCACTTT
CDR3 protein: CAWGGQENSPLHF

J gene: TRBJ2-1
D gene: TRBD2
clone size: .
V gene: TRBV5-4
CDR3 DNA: TGTGCCAGCAGCTCGTCCCTAGCGGGAGGTTACAATGAGCAGTTCTTC
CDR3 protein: CASSSSLAGGYNEQFF

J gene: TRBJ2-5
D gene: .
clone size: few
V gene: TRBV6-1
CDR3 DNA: TGTGCCAGCAGTCCGCAGACCCAAGAGACCCAGTACTTC
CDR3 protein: CASSPQTQETQYF

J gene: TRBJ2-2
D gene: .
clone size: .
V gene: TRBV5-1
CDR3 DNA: TGCGCCAGCAGCGGGGGTCCTGGGAACACCGGGGAGCTGTTTTTT
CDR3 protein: CASSGGPGNTGELFF

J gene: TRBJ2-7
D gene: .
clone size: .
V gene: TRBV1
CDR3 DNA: TGCACCAGCAACGAGCCTGCTACTAGCTTGTTCGAGCAGTACTTC
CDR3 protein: CTSNEPATSLFEQYF

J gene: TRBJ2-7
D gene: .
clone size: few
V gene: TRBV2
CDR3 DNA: TGTGCCAGCAGTGCACTGTACGAGCAGTACTTC
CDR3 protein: CASSALYEQYF

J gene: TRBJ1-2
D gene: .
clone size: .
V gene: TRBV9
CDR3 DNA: TGTGCCAGCAGCGCTTGGGATGCGGATGGCTACACCTTC
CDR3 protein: CASSAWDADGYTF

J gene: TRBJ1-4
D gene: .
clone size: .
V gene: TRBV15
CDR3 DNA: TGTGCCTCCCAAAGAGCTGGGAATGAAAAACTGTTTTTT
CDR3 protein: CASQRAGNEKLFF

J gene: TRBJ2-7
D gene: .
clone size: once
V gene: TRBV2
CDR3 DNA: TGTGCCAGCAGTGAACTCGGTCCCTACGAGCAGTACTTC
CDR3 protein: CASSELGPYEQYF